One sample yielded the 30 T cell receptor beta chains listed below, sequenced in a study of T cell responses to AZD1222 COVID-19 vaccine. Only in-frame clones appear in the TCRdb table, and some are missing; sequencing was by immunoSEQ multiplex PCR. The data contain about 160,000 clones, 90% of them singletons. Here the sequenced sample was peripheral blood, taken on day 0 of AZD1222 vaccination. The receptor source for this set is an adult in good health.

The rearrangement uses TRBV7-3 and TRBJ1-3, with no clear D. The CDR3 has 15 amino acids. The germline V gene encodes CDR1 SGHTA and CDR2 FQGTGA. V was cut by 0 bases and J by 3 bases, with 9 bases left in between. CDR3 nucleotide sequence: TGTGCCAGCAGCTTAACCGCTGGGGTTGGAAACACCATATATTTT. This translates into CASSLTAGVGNTIYF.

This rearrangement joins TRBV19 to TRBJ1-2; D is ambiguous. The germline gives CDR1 LNHDA, CDR2 SQIVND (reference sequence). Trimming removed 7 bases at V and 2 bases at J, with 14 bases between. The length of the CDR3 is 14 residues. The DNA of the CDR3 is TGTGCCAGTAATAAGAGACTGGACAACTATGGCTACACCTTC. Translation: CASNKRLDNYGYTF. Together with reference TRBV19 and TRBJ1-2, the CDR3 gives the full variable domain: DGGITQSPKYLFRKEGQNVTLSCEQNLNHDAMYWYRQDPGQGLRLIYYSQIVNDFQKGDIAEGYSVSREKKESFPLTVTSAQKNPTAFYLCASNKRLDNYGYTFGSGTRLTVV.

J is TRBJ1-2 and V is TRBV28, with D possibly TRBD1 on 6 matching bases. Germline V gene sequence: CDR1 MDHEN, CDR2 SYDVKM. V shed 5 bases and J shed 6 bases, with 16 bases lying between them. The CDR3 runs 14 residues. This CDR3 reads CASSPPVRGDGYTF. The DNA for the CDR3 is TGTGCCAGCAGTCCCCCGGTGAGGGGGGATGGCTACACCTTC.

This clone was picked up one time. This chain uses TRBV5-6 with TRBJ2-7; tentatively, D is TRBD1 (6 bases). This CDR3 has 14 amino acids. V lost 7 bases and J 3 bases, leaving 17 bases between the germline ends. Germline CDR1 and CDR2: SGHDT and YYEEEE. The CDR3 here is CASSQGGLVYEQYF. DNA for the CDR3: TGTGCCAGCTCACAGGGTGGACTCGTCTACGAGCAGTACTTC.

The chain uses TRBV11-3 and TRBJ1-1; maybe TRBD1 (6 bases). This CDR3 has 16 amino acids. Germline V lookup: CDR1 SGHNT, CDR2 YENEEA. Trimming pared 1 base from V and 6 bases from J, leaving 18 bases between. The CDR3 reads CASSLAGDGGGPEAFF. The CDR3 nucleotides are TGTGCCAGCAGCTTAGCGGGGGACGGAGGGGGACCTGAAGCTTTCTTT.

This clone occurred a few times. The chain uses TRBV19 and TRBJ1-1; no clear D gene. Looked up from germline, CDR1 is LNHDA and CDR2 is SQIVND (reference sequence). Trimming shortened V by 5 bases and J by 4 bases, and 14 bases separated the two germline ends. The CDR3 runs to 14 residues. Written as DNA, the CDR3 is TGTGCCAGTAGTCCGGGCCAAGAGGGCACTGAAGCTTTCTTT. This encodes CASSPGQEGTEAFF.

This chain links TRBV30 with TRBJ1-5, with 7 nucleotides matching TRBD1. CDR1 is GTSNPN, CDR2 SVGIG, per germline (reference sequence). The J segment lost 3 bases and the V segment lost 3 bases, leaving 2 bases of the junction unmatched. The CDR3 totals 13 residues. DNA for the CDR3: TGTGCCTGGAGCGGACAGGACAATCAGCCCCAGCATTTT. This encodes CAWSGQDNQPQHF.

This clone has a single count. The chain combines TRBV28 with TRBJ1-2, with TRBD1 matching 7 bases. V shed 7 bases, J shed 5 bases, and the junction held 7 bases outside the gene matches. The CDR3 is 13 residues long. Germline values: CDR1 MDHEN, CDR2 SYDVKM. CDR3 loop: CASNSGQPYGYTF. The CDR3 nucleotides are TGTGCCAGCAATTCGGGACAGCCATATGGCTACACCTTC.

CDR3 amino acids: CASSPGTSRAIYEQYF. The CDR3 bases are TGTGCCAGCAGCCCGGGTACGTCCAGGGCAATCTACGAGCAGTACTTC. This chain uses TRBV11-2 with TRBJ2-7, with D possibly being TRBD1 (5 bases). CDR1 and CDR2 (germline): SGHAT, FQNNGV. Deletions cut 5 bases from V and 3 bases from J, with 20 bases between. This CDR3 has 16 residues.

V gene TRBV6-2 or TRBV6-3 combines with J gene TRBJ1-6, with TRBD1 identical over 9 bases. Germline V gives CDR1 MNHEY, CDR2 SVGEGT. This CDR3 comprises 15 residues. V was clipped by 2 bases and J by 10 bases; unmatched bases: 6. This CDR3 reads CASSYATGGGSPLHF. For the CDR3, the DNA is TGTGCCAGCAGTTACGCGACAGGGGGTGGATCACCCCTCCACTTT.

The chain recombines TRBV5-1 with TRBJ2-1; possible D gene TRBD1, 8 bases. CDR3 size: 15 residues. With 3 bases removed from V and 7 bases from J, the gap between germline ends came to 17 bases. Germline CDR1 and CDR2: SGHRS and YFSETQ. CDR3: CASSSRTGRENEQFF. CDR3 DNA: TGCGCCAGCAGCTCTCGGACAGGGCGGGAGAATGAGCAGTTCTTC. The full variable domain, with the rest looked up from reference TRBV5-1 and TRBJ2-1, is KAGVTQTPRYLIKTRGQQVTLSCSPISGHRSVSWYQQTPGQGLQFLFEYFSETQRNKGNFPGRFSGRQFSNSRSEMNVSTLELGDSALYLCASSSRTGRENEQFFGPGTRLTVL.

This clone was recorded a few times. The chain has TRBV5-4 and TRBJ1-5; D ambiguous. The V end was cut by 3 bases, the J end by 1 base, with 8 bases between. Germline CDR1 and CDR2: SGHNT and YYREEE (reference sequence). CDR3 length: 14 residues. CDR3 amino acids: CASSSAGSNQPQHF. In DNA form, the CDR3 reads TGTGCCAGCAGCTCGGCGGGGAGCAATCAGCCCCAGCATTTT.

This clone was seen only once. The chain couples TRBV18 to TRBJ1-1; D unclear. The CDR3 sequence is 13 residues long. The V gene lost 4 bases and the J gene lost 1 base, with 7 bases spanning the gap. Per germline, CDR1 KGHSH and CDR2 LQKENI. For the CDR3, the DNA is TGTGCCAGCTCACGTGTAGAGAACACTGAAGCTTTCTTT. Its protein product is CASSRVENTEAFF. The entire variable domain, with the rest obtained from reference TRBV18 and TRBJ1-1, is as follows: NAGVMQNPRHLVRRRGQEARLRCSPMKGHSHVYWYRQLPEEGLKFMVYLQKENIIDESGMPKERFSAEFPKEGPSILRIQQVVRGDSAAYFCASSRVENTEAFFGQGTRLTVV.

This clone appeared a single time. This chain connects TRBV28 to TRBJ1-5; D gene ambiguous. The V end was cut by 3 bases, the J end by 9 bases, with 9 bases between. This CDR3 contains 12 residues. The germline V gene has CDR1 MDHEN and CDR2 SYDVKM. The DNA of the CDR3 is TGTGCCAGCAGTTTCCCTATGCTGCCCCAGCATTTT. Translated, it gives CASSFPMLPQHF. The entire variable domain, with the rest obtained from reference TRBV28 and TRBJ1-5, is as follows: DVKVTQSSRYLVKRTGEKVFLECVQDMDHENMFWYRQDPGLGLRLIYFSYDVKMKEKGDIPEGYSVSREKKERFSLILESASTNQTSMYLCASSFPMLPQHFGDGTRLSIL.

This clone was counted a few times. This chain joins TRBV7-2 and TRBJ1-1; weak D call: TRBD1 (5 bases). The germline V gene encodes CDR1 SGHTA and CDR2 FQGNSA. The CDR3 runs 14 residues. Trimming removed 4 bases at V and 3 bases at J, with 12 bases between. CDR3 in amino acids: CASSSQGPYTEAFF. As DNA, the CDR3 is TGTGCCAGCAGCTCCCAGGGTCCCTACACTGAAGCTTTCTTT.

The gene calls are TRBV27 and TRBJ2-1, with 10 bases identical to TRBD1. Germline values: CDR1 MNHEY, CDR2 SMNVEV (reference sequence). Trimming at V came to 7 bases and at J to 4 bases, leaving 4 bases not matched to a gene. The CDR3 sequence is 14 residues long. The CDR3 DNA reads TGTGCCAGCACCGGGACAGGGGTATACAATGAGCAGTTCTTC. This sequence encodes CASTGTGVYNEQFF.

This CDR3 reads CASSLQPRQGTFNQPQHF. The CDR3 DNA reads TGTGCCAGTAGCTTACAACCTCGACAGGGGACCTTCAATCAGCCCCAGCATTTT. The chain has TRBV19 and TRBJ1-5; 8 bases are a match to TRBD1. The V gene's germline CDR1 is LNHDA and CDR2 SQIVND (reference sequence). This CDR3 is built from 18 residues. Unmatched junction bases numbered 16, after V lost 6 bases and J lost 3 bases.

Only a few counts were recorded for this clone. The chain employs TRBV3-1 (or the pseudogene TRBV3-2) and TRBJ1-3; D unresolved. The CDR3 extends over 16 amino acids. Germline lookup yields CDR1 LGHDT and CDR2 YNNKEL (reference sequence). Deletions cut 4 bases from V and 0 bases from J, with 13 bases between. The chain's CDR3 is CASSPGLFDSGNTIYF. The CDR3 DNA reads as TGTGCCAGCAGCCCTGGACTCTTCGACTCTGGAAACACCATATATTTT.

In this sample, this clone turned up a few times. This chain joins TRBV7-9 and TRBJ1-1, with a tentative D call TRBD1 (5 bases). Trimming shortened V by 3 bases and J by 1 base, and 24 bases separated the two germline ends. CDR3 length: 19 amino acids. Per the germline V gene, CDR1 is SEHNR and CDR2 is FQNEAQ (reference sequence). The CDR3 sequence is CASSFGHFTSLGGNTEAFF. CDR3 nucleotides: TGTGCCAGCAGCTTCGGACATTTTACGTCATTGGGGGGGAACACTGAAGCTTTCTTT.

The chain employs TRBV10-1 and TRBJ2-7; D not resolved. This CDR3 comprises 13 residues. CDR1 is WNHNN, CDR2 SYGVQD, per germline (reference sequence). The V end was cut by 3 bases, the J end by 0 bases, with 6 bases between. The CDR3 nucleotides read TGCGCCAGCAGTGATAGGGTCTCCTACGAGCAGTACTTC. This gives the protein CASSDRVSYEQYF.

V gene TRBV28 combines with J gene TRBJ1-6, with D perhaps TRBD1 (5 bases). The V gene's germline CDR1 is MDHEN and CDR2 SYDVKM. The CDR3 length is 16 residues. V was clipped by 6 bases and J by 10 bases, with 22 bases between them. The CDR3 here is CASSAGLLEVGSPLHF. The CDR3 coding sequence is TGTGCCAGCAGCGCAGGGCTCCTCGAGGTAGGATCACCCCTCCACTTT.

The genes are TRBV15 and TRBJ2-1, with TRBD2 identical over 10 bases. V lost 2 bases to trimming and J lost 6 bases; unmatched junction nucleotides: 4. The CDR3 spans 15 residues. CDR1 LNHNV and CDR2 YYDKDF come from the germline V gene (reference sequence). The CDR3 loop is CATSRRGLAVNEQFF. Here the CDR3 DNA reads TGTGCCACCAGCAGACGTGGACTAGCGGTCAATGAGCAGTTCTTC.

The chain employs TRBV3-1 (or the pseudogene TRBV3-2) and TRBJ2-2; D might be TRBD1 or TRBD2, each matching 5 bases. Trimming left V 4 bases short and J 7 bases short, with 13 bases between. The CDR3 sequence is 14 residues long. CDR1 and CDR2 (germline): LGHDT, YNNKEL (reference sequence). For the CDR3, the DNA is TGTGCCAGCAGCCTAAACCTTGGGGGCGGGGAGCTGTTTTTT. Translation: CASSLNLGGGELFF.

The genes are TRBV2 and TRBJ1-2, with D tentatively TRBD1 (5 bases). The germline V gene has CDR1 SNHLY and CDR2 FYNNEI. The CDR3 spans 12 residues. V lost 10 bases and J lost 7, with 16 bases in between. The CDR3 DNA sequence: TGTGCCATCCCAACCTCAGGGTTTGGCTACACCTTC. Translated, it gives CAIPTSGFGYTF.

This clone has only a few counts. V is TRBV7-2 and J is TRBJ1-6; possibly TRBD1 for D (5 bases). V dropped 3 bases and J dropped 9 bases, with 12 bases sitting between them. The V gene's germline CDR1 is SGHTA and CDR2 FQGNSA. CDR3 length: 14 residues. In nucleotides, the CDR3 is TGTGCCAGCAGCTTTCCAGGGTTGCGTTCACCCCTCCACTTT. Its protein product is CASSFPGLRSPLHF. Filled out from reference TRBV7-2 and TRBJ1-6, the complete variable domain reads GAGVSQSPSNKVTEKGKDVELRCDPISGHTALYWYRQSLGQGLEFLIYFQGNSAPDKSGLPSDRFSAERTGGSVSTLTIQRTQQEDSAVYLCASSFPGLRSPLHFGNGTRLTVT.

This clone was observed once. This chain links TRBV9 with TRBJ2-3, with TRBD2 matching 9 bases. The germline CDR1 and CDR2 sequences are SGDLS and YYNGEE. The CDR3 consists of 17 residues. V shed 4 bases, J shed 4 bases, and the junction held 13 bases outside the gene matches. In nucleotides, the CDR3 is TGTGCCAGCAGCTCCATGAAAGCGGGGGGCGGCGCAGATACGCAGTATTTT. Its translation is CASSSMKAGGGADTQYF. Together with reference TRBV9 and TRBJ2-3, the CDR3 gives the full variable domain: DSGVTQTPKHLITATGQRVTLRCSPRSGDLSVYWYQQSLDQGLQFLIQYYNGEERAKGNILERFSAQQFPDLHSELNLSSLELGDSALYFCASSSMKAGGGADTQYFGPGTRLTVL.

The chain has TRBV23-1 and TRBJ1-2, with 8 nucleotides matching TRBD1. TRBV23-1 counts as an open reading frame of uncertain function. The junction had 8 bases not matched to a gene; V was cut back by 6 bases and J by 2 bases. The CDR3 covers 15 residues. CDR3 coding DNA: TGCGCCAGCAGAGGATACAGGGGGAGGAACTATGGCTACACCTTC. Its translation: CASRGYRGRNYGYTF.

This clone appeared once. The genes are TRBV3-1 (or the pseudogene TRBV3-2) and TRBJ2-5; 8 positions match TRBD2. V was clipped by 3 bases and J by 4 bases; unmatched bases: 4. Looked up from germline, CDR1 is LGHDT and CDR2 is YNNKEL (reference sequence). The CDR3 has 14 amino acids. The CDR3 loop reads CASSQTGGGETQYF. The CDR3 DNA sequence: TGTGCCAGCAGCCAGACCGGGGGGGGAGAGACCCAGTACTTC.

Points on this clone: The junction differs from germline at one of its ends, possibly a read error. The rearrangement joins TRBV28 to TRBJ1-1; D call uncertain. Germline loops: CDR1 MDHEN, CDR2 SYDVKM. The CDR3 runs to 12 residues. In nucleotides, the CDR3 is TGTGCCAGCAGTCCGCAAGGGCTCCGGTATTCTTTT. It specifies CASSPQGLRYSF.

The rearrangement joins TRBV11-2 to TRBJ2-1, with TRBD2 matching over 12 bases. The germline gives CDR1 SGHAT, CDR2 FQNNGV. The trim removed 5 bases at V and 10 bases at J, leaving 12 bases unmatched. This CDR3 comprises 16 residues. The CDR3 reads CASSPPIGLAGREQFF. The CDR3 bases are TGTGCCAGCAGCCCTCCAATCGGACTAGCGGGGAGAGAGCAGTTCTTC. The full variable domain, its missing parts supplied by reference TRBV11-2 and TRBJ2-1, is EAGVAQSPRYKIIEKRQSVAFWCNPISGHATLYWYQQILGQGPKLLIQFQNNGVVDDSQLPKDRFSAERLKGVDSTLKIQPAKLEDSAVYLCASSPPIGLAGREQFFGPGTRLTVL.